This paragraph reports one T cell receptor (beta chain). Its antigen is not identified. Constant-segment primers were used for 5'RACE, and the resulting TCR alpha and TCR beta cDNA libraries carried sample barcodes and UMIs. TCRdb processed the 5' RACE reads anew with MiXCR; each CDR3 protein has one entry. The sample contains 210,000 or so distinct CDR3 sequences, about 18% of which appear only once. The data are from a study of T-cell memory formation after mild COVID-19. Findings of the study overall: CD4/CD8 balance held among clones contracting day 15 to 85, and later expanders leaned CD4+.

The clonotype was recovered from an adult woman who had mild COVID-19 (a few samples of this study predate the infection). Cell type and time point are not known. Sequencing was performed on PBMCs or a T cell subset sorted from them (not recorded which).

The CDR3 region is CATSYQNTGELFF. In nucleotides, the CDR3 is TGTGCCACCTCCTACCAGAACACCGGGGAGCTGTTTTTT. The J gene is TRBJ2-2, the V gene TRBV24-1; unclear D gene. V was cut by 9 bases and J by 1 base, with 8 bases left in between. CDR1 is KGHDR, CDR2 SFDVKD, per germline. The CDR3 is made up of 13 amino acids.